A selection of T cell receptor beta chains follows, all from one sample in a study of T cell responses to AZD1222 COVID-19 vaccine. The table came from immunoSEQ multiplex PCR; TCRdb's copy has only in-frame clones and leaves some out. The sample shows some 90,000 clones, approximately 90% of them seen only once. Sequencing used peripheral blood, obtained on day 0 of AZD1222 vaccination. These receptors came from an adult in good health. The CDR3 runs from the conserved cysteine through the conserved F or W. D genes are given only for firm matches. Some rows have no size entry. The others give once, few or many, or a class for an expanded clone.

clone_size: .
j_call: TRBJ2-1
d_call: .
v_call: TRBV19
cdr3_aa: CASRREAENEQFF
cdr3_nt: TGTGCCAGTAGGCGAGAAGCGGAAAATGAGCAGTTCTTC

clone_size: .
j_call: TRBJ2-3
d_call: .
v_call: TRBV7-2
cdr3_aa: CASSLRQSTDTQYF
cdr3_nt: TGTGCCAGCAGCTTACGGCAGAGCACAGATACGCAGTATTTT

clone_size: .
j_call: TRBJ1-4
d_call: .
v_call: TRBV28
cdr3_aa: CASSVTGGATNEKLFF
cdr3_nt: TGTGCCAGCAGTGTGACAGGAGGCGCAACTAATGAAAAACTGTTTTTT

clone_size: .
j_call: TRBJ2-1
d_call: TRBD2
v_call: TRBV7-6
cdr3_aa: CASSAPGGANYNEQFF
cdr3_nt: TGTGCCAGCAGCGCCCCCGGGGGGGCTAACTACAATGAGCAGTTCTTC

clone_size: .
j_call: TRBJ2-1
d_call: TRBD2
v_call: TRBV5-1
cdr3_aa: CASSLQLAGGNEQFF
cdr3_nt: TGCGCCAGCAGCTTGCAGCTAGCGGGGGGCAATGAGCAGTTCTTC

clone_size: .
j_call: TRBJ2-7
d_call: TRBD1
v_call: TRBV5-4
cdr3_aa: CASSARDSWSYEQYF
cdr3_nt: TGTGCCAGCAGCGCCCGGGACAGTTGGTCCTACGAGCAGTACTTC

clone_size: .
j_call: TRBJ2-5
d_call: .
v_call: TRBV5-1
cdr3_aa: CASSRTTGETQYF
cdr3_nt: TGCGCCAGCAGCCGTACCACCGGAGAGACCCAGTACTTC

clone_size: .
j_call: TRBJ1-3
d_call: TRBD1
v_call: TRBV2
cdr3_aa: CASSNRQGRLAGNTIYF
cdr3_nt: TGTGCCAGCAGTAATAGACAGGGGAGGTTAGCTGGAAACACCATATATTTT

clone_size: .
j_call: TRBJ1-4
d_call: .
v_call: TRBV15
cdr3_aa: CATSRGEQGGDEKLFF
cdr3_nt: TGTGCCACCAGCAGGGGGGAACAGGGTGGGGATGAAAAACTGTTTTTT

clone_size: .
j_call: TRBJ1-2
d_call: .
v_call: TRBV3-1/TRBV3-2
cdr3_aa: CASSQARVGGYTF
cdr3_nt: TGTGCCAGCAGCCAAGCAAGGGTGGGTGGCTACACCTTC

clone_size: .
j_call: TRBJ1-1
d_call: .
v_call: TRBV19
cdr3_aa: CASSIRGANTEAFF
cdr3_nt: TGTGCCAGTAGTATTCGGGGGGCGAACACTGAAGCTTTCTTT

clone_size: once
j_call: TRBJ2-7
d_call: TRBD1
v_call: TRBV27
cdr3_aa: CASSLWGPGQAYEQYF
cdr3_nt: TGTGCCAGCAGTTTATGGGGACCGGGACAGGCCTACGAGCAGTACTTC

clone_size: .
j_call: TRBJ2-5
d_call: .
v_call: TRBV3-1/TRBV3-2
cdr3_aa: CASSLPRGTHQETQYF
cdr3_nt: TGTGCCAGCAGCCTACCCCGGGGGACCCACCAAGAGACCCAGTACTTC

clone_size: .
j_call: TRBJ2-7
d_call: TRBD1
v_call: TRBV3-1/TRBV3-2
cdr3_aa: CASSQRTGQGHYEQYF
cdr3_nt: TGTGCCAGCAGCCAACGCACGGGACAGGGGCACTACGAGCAGTACTTC

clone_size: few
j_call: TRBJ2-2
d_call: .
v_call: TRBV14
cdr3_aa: CASSQELNSANTGELFF
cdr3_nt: TGTGCCAGCAGCCAAGAGTTGAACAGCGCGAACACCGGGGAGCTGTTTTTT

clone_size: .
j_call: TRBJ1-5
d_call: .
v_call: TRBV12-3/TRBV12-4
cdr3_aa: CASSLAERQPQHF
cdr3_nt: TGTGCCAGCAGTTTAGCGGAGCGTCAGCCCCAGCATTTT

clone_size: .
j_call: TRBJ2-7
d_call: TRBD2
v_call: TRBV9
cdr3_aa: CASSLGLAGASYEQYF
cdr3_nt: TGTGCCAGCAGCCTCGGACTAGCGGGGGCCTCCTACGAGCAGTACTTC

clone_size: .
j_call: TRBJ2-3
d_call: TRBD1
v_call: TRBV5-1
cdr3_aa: CASRSGTGGADTQYF
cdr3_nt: TGCGCCAGCAGGTCCGGGACAGGGGGAGCAGATACGCAGTATTTT

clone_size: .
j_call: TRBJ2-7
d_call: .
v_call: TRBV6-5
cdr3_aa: CASRRDSGSYEQYF
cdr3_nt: TGTGCCAGCAGGCGGGACAGTGGGTCCTACGAGCAGTACTTC

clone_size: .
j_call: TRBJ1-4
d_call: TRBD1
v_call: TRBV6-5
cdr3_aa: CASCADREYEKLFF
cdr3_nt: TGTGCCAGCTGCGCCGACAGGGAGTATGAAAAACTGTTTTTT

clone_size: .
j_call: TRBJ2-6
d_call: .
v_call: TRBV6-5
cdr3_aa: CASRSSGANVLTF
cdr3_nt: TGTGCCAGCAGGAGCTCTGGGGCCAACGTCCTGACTTTC

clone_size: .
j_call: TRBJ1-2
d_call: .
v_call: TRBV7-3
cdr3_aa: CASSPRDGYGYTF
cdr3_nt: TGTGCCAGCAGCCCTCGGGACGGGTATGGCTACACCTTC

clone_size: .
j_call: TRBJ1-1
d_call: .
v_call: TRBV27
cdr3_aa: CASSSLPLGRDTEAFF
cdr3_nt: TGTGCCAGCAGTTCCTTACCCCTGGGCAGGGACACTGAAGCTTTCTTT

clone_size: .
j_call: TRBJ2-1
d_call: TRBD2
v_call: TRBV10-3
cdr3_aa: CAISEVAGGTINNEQFF
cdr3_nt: TGTGCCATCAGTGAGGTAGCGGGGGGCACAATAAACAATGAGCAGTTCTTC

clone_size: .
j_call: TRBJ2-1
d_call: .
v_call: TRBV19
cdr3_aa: CASSIVRGSYNEQFF
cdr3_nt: TGTGCCAGTAGTATAGTCAGGGGCTCCTACAATGAGCAGTTCTTC

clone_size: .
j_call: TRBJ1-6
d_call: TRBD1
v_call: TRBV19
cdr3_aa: CASGTGGEGSPLHF
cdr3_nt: TGTGCCAGTGGTACAGGGGGCGAGGGTTCACCCCTCCACTTT

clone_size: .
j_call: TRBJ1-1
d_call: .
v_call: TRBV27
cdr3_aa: CASSLGQRNTEAFF
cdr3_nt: TGTGCCAGCAGTCTAGGACAGAGGAACACTGAAGCTTTCTTT

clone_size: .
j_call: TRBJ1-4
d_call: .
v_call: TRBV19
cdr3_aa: CASFREKLFF
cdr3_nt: TGTGCCAGTTTCCGTGAAAAACTGTTTTTT

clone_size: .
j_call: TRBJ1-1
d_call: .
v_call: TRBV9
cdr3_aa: CASSVTGEGAEAFF
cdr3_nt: TGTGCCAGCAGCGTAACGGGGGAAGGGGCTGAAGCTTTCTTT

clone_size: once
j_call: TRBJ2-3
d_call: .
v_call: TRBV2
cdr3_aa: CASLGPMISTDTQYF
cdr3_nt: TGTGCCAGCCTCGGACCGATGATTAGCACAGATACGCAGTATTTT

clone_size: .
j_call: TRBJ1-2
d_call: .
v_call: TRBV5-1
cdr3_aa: CASSSGRGENYGYTF
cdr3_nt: TGCGCCAGCAGCTCGGGACGGGGGGAAAACTATGGCTACACCTTC

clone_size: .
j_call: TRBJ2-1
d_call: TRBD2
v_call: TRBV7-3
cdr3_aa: CASSPAGGDEQFF
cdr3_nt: TGTGCCAGCAGCCCGGCGGGGGGGGATGAGCAGTTCTTC

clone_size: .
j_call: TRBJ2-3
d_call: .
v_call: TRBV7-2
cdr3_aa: CASSLDPGSTDTQYF
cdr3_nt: TGTGCCAGCAGCTTAGACCCAGGAAGCACAGATACGCAGTATTTT

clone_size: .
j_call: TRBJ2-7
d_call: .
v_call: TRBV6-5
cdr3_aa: CASSYSRDGAYEQYF
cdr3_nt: TGTGCCAGCAGTTACTCGAGGGACGGTGCCTACGAGCAGTACTTC

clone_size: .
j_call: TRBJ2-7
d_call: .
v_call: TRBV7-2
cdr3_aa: CASSLSRMTYEQYF
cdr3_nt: TGTGCCAGCAGCTTAAGCCGGATGACCTACGAGCAGTACTTC

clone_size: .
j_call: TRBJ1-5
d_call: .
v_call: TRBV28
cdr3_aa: CASSLFVGAGNQPQHF
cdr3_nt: TGTGCCAGCAGTTTATTTGTGGGGGCAGGGAATCAGCCCCAGCATTTT

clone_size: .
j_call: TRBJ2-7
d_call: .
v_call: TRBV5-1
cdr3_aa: CASSLAPGEPYEQYF
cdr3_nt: TGCGCCAGCAGCTTGGCCCCAGGGGAACCCTACGAGCAGTACTTC

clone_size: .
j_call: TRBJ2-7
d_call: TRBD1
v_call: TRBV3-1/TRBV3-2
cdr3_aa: CASSQVPDRGYEQYF
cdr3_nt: TGTGCCAGCAGCCAAGTGCCGGACAGGGGTTACGAGCAGTACTTC

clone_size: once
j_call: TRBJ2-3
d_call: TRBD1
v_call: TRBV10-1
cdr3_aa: CASSTRTGGTDTQYF
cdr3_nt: TGCGCCAGCAGTACCCGGACAGGGGGCACAGATACGCAGTATTTT

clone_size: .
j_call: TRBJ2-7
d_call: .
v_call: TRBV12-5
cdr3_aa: CASGPSRYEQYF
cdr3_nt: TGTGCTAGTGGCCCGTCCCGCTACGAGCAGTACTTC

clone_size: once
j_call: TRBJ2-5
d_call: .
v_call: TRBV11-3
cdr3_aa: CASSLIQGETQYF
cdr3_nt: TGTGCCAGCAGCTTAATCCAGGGAGAGACCCAGTACTTC

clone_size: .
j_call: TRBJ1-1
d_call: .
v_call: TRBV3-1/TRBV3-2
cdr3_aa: CASNWVGGTEAFF
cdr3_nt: TGTGCCAGCAACTGGGTGGGAGGAACTGAAGCTTTCTTT

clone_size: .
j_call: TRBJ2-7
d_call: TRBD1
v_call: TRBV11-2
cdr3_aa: CASSLNRDSSYEQYF
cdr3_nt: TGTGCCAGCAGCTTAAACAGGGACAGCTCCTACGAGCAGTACTTC

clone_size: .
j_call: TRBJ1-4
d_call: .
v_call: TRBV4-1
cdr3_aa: CASSRVEGLEKLFF
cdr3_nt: TGCGCCAGCAGCCGCGTTGAGGGGTTGGAAAAACTGTTTTTT

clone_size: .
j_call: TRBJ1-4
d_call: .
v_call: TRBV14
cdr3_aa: CASSPIEPFSATNEKLFF
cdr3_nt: TGTGCCAGCAGCCCAATTGAACCTTTTTCCGCAACTAATGAAAAACTGTTTTTT

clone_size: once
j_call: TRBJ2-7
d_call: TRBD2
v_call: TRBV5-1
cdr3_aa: CASSFGGDEQYF
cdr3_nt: TGCGCCAGCAGCTTCGGGGGGGACGAGCAGTACTTC

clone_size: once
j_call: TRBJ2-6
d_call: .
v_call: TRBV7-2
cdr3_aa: CASSTRGTSGANVLTF
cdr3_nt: TGTGCCAGCAGCACAAGAGGGACCTCTGGGGCCAACGTCCTGACTTTC

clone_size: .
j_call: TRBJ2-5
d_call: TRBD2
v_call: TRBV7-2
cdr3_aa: CASSSPRGVPETQYF
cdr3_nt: TGTGCCAGCAGTTCCCCTCGGGGGGTACCAGAGACCCAGTACTTC